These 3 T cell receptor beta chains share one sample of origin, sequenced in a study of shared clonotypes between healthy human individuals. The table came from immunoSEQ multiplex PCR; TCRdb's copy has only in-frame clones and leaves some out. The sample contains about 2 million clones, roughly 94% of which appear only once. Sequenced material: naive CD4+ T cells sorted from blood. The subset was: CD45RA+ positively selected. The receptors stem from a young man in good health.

The CDR3 protein is CASSRFWTGLNTEAFF. The CDR3 bases are TGTGCCAGCAGCCGATTTTGGACAGGGCTGAACACTGAAGCTTTCTTT. The chain has TRBV7-2 and TRBJ1-1; 8 bases agree with TRBD1. This CDR3 spans 16 amino acids. Trimming removed 5 bases from V and 0 bases from J; junction bases left unmatched: 8. CDR1 and CDR2 from the germline V gene are SGHTA and FQGNSA. Variable domain in full (rest from reference TRBV7-2 and TRBJ1-1): GAGVSQSPSNKVTEKGKDVELRCDPISGHTALYWYRQSLGQGLEFLIYFQGNSAPDKSGLPSDRFSAERTGGSVSTLTIQRTQQEDSAVYLCASSRFWTGLNTEAFFGQGTRLTVV.

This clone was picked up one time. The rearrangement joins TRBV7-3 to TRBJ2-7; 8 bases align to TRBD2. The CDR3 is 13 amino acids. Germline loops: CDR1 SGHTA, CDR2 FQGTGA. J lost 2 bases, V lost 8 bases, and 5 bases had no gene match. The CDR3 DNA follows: TGTGCCAGCGGGAGCGGGGGCACCTACGAGCAGTACTTC. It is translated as CASGSGGTYEQYF.

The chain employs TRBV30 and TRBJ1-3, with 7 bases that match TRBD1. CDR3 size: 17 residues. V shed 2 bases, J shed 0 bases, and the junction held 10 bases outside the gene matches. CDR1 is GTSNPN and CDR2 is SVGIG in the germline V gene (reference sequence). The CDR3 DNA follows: TGTGCCTGGAGTAGAGGGACAGCGGACAACTCTGGAAACACCATATATTTT. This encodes CAWSRGTADNSGNTIYF.